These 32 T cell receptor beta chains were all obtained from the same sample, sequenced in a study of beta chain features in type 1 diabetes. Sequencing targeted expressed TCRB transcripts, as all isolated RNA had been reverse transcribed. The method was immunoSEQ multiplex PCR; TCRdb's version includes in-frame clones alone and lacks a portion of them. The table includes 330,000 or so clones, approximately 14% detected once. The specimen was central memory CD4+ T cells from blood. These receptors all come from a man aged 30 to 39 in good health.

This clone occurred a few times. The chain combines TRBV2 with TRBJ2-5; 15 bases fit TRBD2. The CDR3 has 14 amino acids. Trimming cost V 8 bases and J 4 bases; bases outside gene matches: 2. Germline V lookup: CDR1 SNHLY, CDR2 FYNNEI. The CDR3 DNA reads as TGTGCCAGCGGGGGACTAGCGGGAGGAGAGACCCAGTACTTC. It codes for CASGGLAGGETQYF.

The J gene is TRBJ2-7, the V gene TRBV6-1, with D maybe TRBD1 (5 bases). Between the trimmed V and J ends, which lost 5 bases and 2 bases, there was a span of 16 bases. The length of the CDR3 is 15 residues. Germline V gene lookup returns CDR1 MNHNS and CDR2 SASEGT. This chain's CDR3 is CASSPPNRSPYEQYF. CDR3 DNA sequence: TGTGCCAGCAGTCCCCCAAACAGGTCTCCCTACGAGCAGTACTTC.

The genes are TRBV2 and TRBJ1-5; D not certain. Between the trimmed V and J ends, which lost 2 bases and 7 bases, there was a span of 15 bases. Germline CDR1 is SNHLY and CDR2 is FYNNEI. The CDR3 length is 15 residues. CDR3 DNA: TGTGCCAGCAGTGAATCAGAGACGACACACCAGCCCCAGCATTTT. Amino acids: CASSESETTHQPQHF.

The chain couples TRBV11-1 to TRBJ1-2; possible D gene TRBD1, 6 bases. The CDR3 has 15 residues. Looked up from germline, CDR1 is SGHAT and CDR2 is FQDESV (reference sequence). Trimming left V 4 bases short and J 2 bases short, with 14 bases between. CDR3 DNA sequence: TGTGCCAGCAGCTCTTACGGGACACCCAACTATGGCTACACCTTC. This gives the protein CASSSYGTPNYGYTF. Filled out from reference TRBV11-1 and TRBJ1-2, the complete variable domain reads EAEVAQSPRYKITEKSQAVAFWCDPISGHATLYWYRQILGQGPELLVQFQDESVVDDSQLPKDRFSAERLKGVDSTLKIQPAELGDSAMYLCASSSYGTPNYGYTFGSGTRLTVV.

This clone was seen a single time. The CDR3 sequence: CASSQNRGNEQFF. The DNA of the CDR3 is TGTGCCAGCAGCCAGAACAGGGGCAATGAGCAGTTCTTC. This chain uses TRBV14 with TRBJ2-1, with 7 bases lining up with TRBD1. The CDR3 totals 13 residues. Germline V gene lookup returns CDR1 SGHDN and CDR2 FVKESK. With V trimmed by 3 bases and J by 6 bases, 2 bases remained unmatched.

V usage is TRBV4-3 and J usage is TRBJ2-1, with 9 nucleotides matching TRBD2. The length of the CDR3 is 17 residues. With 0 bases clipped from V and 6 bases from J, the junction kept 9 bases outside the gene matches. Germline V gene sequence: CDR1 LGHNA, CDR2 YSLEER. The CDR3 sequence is CASSQEPPSGVPNEQFF. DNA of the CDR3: TGCGCCAGCAGCCAAGAACCCCCTAGCGGGGTACCCAATGAGCAGTTCTTC.

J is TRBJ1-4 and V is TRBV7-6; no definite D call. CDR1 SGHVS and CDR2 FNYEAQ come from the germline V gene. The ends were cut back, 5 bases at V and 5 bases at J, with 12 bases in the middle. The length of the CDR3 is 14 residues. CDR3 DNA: TGTGCCAGCAGCAAGCAAGGACGGAATGAAAAACTGTTTTTT. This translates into CASSKQGRNEKLFF.

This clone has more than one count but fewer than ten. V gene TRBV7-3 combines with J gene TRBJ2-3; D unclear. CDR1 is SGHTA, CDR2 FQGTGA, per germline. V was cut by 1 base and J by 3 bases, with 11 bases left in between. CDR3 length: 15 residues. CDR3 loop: CASSLRPSATDTQYF. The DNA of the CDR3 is TGTGCCAGCAGCTTAAGGCCGTCGGCGACAGATACGCAGTATTTT. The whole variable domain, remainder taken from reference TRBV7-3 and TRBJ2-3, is GAGVSQTPSNKVTEKGKYVELRCDPISGHTALYWYRQSLGQGPEFLIYFQGTGAADDSGLPNDRFFAVRPEGSVSTLKIQRTERGDSAVYLCASSLRPSATDTQYFGPGTRLTVL.

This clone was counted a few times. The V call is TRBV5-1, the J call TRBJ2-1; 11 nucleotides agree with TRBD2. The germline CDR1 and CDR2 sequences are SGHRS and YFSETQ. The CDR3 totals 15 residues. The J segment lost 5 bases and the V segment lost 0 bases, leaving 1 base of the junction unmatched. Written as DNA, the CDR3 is TGCGCCAGCAGCTTGGTGACTAGCGGGGACAATGAGCAGTTCTTC. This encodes CASSLVTSGDNEQFF. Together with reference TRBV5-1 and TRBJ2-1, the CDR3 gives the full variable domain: KAGVTQTPRYLIKTRGQQVTLSCSPISGHRSVSWYQQTPGQGLQFLFEYFSETQRNKGNFPGRFSGRQFSNSRSEMNVSTLELGDSALYLCASSLVTSGDNEQFFGPGTRLTVL.

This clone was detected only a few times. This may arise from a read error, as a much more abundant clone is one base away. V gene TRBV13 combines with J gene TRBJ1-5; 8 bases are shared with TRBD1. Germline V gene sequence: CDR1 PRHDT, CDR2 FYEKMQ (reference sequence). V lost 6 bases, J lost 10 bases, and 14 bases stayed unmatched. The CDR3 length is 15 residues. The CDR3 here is CASRRGPGQGTPQHF. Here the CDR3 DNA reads TGTGCCAGCAGGCGGGGCCCTGGACAGGGAACCCCCCAGCATTTT.

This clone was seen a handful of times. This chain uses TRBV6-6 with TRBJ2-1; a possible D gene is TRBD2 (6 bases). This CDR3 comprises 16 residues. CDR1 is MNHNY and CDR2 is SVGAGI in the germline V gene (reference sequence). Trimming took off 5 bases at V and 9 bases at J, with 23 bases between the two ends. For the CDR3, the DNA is TGTGCCAGCAGTGGAAGTCGAACGGGAGCTGATGGTGAGCAGTTCTTC. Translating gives CASSGSRTGADGEQFF.

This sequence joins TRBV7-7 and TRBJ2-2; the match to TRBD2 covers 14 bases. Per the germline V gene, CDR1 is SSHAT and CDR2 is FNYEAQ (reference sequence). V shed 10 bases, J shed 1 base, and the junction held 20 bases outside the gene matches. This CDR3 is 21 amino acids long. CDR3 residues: CAIPGTSGGEQTTRNTGELFF. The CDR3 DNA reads TGTGCCATCCCGGGGACTAGCGGGGGTGAACAGACCACACGGAACACCGGGGAGCTGTTTTTT.

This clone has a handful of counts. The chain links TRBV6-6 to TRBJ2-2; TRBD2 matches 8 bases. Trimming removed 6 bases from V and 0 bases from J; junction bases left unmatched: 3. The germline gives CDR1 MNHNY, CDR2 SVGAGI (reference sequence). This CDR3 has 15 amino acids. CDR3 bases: TGTGCCAGCAGATTAGCGGGGACGAACACCGGGGAGCTGTTTTTT. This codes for CASRLAGTNTGELFF.

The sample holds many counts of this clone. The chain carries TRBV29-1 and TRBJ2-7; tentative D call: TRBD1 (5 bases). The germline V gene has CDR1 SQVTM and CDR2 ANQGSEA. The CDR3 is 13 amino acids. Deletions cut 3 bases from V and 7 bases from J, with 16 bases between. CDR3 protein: CSVEGQGTQEQYF. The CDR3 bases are TGCAGCGTTGAGGGGCAGGGTACGCAAGAGCAGTACTTC.

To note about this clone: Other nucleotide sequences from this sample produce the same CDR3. This CDR3 is CASSLGFAGNTIYF. As DNA, the CDR3 is TGTGCCAGCAGCTTAGGGTTCGCTGGAAACACCATATATTTT. V gene TRBV13 combines with J gene TRBJ1-3; D gene unclear. CDR1 PRHDT and CDR2 FYEKMQ come from the germline V gene (reference sequence). V was pared by 0 bases and J by 2 bases, with 5 bases between. CDR3 size: 14 residues.

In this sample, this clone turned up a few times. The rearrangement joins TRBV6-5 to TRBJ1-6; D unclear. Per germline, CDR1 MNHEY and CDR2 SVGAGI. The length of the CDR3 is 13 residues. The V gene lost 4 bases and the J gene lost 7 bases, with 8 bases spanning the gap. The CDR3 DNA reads TGTGCCAGCAGTTTGACCAGCAATTCACCCCTCCACTTT. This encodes CASSLTSNSPLHF.

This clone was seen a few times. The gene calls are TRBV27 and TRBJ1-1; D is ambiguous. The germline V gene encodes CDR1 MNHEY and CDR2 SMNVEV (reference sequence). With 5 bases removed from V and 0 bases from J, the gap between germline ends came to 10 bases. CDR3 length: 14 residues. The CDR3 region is CASSKNLMNTEAFF. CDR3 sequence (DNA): TGTGCCAGCAGTAAAAACCTCATGAACACTGAAGCTTTCTTT.

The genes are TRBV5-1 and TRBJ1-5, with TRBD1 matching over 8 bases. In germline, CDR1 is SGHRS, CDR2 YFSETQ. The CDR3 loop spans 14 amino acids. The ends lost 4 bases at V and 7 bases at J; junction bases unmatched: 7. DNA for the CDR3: TGCGCCAGCAGCCTCGGACAGGGCGGACAGCCCCAGCATTTT. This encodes CASSLGQGGQPQHF.

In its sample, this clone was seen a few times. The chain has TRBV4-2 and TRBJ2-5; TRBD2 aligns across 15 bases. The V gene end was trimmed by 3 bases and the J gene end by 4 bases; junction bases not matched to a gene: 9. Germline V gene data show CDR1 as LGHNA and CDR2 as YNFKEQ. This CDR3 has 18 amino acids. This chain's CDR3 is CASSQKPGLAGGGETQYF. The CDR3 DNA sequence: TGTGCCAGCAGCCAGAAACCGGGACTAGCGGGAGGTGGAGAGACCCAGTACTTC.

The CDR3 spells CASSLSLVNEQFF. The DNA for the CDR3 is TGTGCCAGCAGCTTAAGTCTGGTCAATGAGCAGTTCTTC. The chain uses TRBV7-3 and TRBJ2-1; no clear D. Germline V gene data show CDR1 as SGHTA and CDR2 as FQGTGA. This CDR3 spans 13 amino acids. V lost 1 base to trimming and J lost 6 bases, with 7 bases between them.

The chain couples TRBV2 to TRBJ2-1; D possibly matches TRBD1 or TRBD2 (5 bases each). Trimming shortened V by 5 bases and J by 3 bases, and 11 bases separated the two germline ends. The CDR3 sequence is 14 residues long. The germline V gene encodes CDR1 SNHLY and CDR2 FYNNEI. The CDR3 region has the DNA TGTGCCAGCAGTTTCCGGGACCACTACAATGAGCAGTTCTTC. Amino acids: CASSFRDHYNEQFF.

The CDR3 coding sequence is TGTGCCAGCAGCGTAGGAGGGGGGACAGGGTTTGCTTTCTTT. This gives the protein CASSVGGGTGFAFF. This chain joins TRBV9 and TRBJ1-1; 9 nucleotides agree with TRBD1. This CDR3 spans 14 amino acids. The germline gives CDR1 SGDLS, CDR2 YYNGEE. Trimming cost V 0 bases and J 11 bases; bases outside gene matches: 8.

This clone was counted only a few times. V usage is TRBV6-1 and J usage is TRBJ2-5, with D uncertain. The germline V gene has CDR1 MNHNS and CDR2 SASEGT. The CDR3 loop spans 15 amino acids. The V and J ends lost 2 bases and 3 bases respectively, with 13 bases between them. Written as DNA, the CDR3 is TGTGCCAGCAGTGAATCGTCTCTATTAAAAGAGACCCAGTACTTC. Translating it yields CASSESSLLKETQYF.

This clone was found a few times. CDR3 sequence reads: CASSLSGRGETQYF. DNA for the CDR3: TGTGCCAGCAGCTTATCAGGAAGGGGAGAGACCCAGTACTTC. The chain employs TRBV7-2 and TRBJ2-5; a possible D gene is TRBD1 (5 bases). The CDR3 is made up of 14 amino acids. Per germline, CDR1 SGHTA and CDR2 FQGNSA. V dropped 2 bases and J dropped 4 bases, with 11 bases sitting between them.

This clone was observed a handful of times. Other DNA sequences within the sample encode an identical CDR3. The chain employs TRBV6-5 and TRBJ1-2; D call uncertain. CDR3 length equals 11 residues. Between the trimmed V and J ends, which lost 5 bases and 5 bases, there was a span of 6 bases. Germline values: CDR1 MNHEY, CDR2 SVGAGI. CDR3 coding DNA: TGTGCCAGCAGTGAAGGATATGGCTACACCTTC. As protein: CASSEGYGYTF.

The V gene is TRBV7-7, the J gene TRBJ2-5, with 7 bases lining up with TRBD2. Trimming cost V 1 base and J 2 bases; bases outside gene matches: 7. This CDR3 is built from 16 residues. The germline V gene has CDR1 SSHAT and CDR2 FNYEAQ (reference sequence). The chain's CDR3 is CASSLGGVRGQETQYF. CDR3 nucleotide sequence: TGTGCCAGCAGCTTAGGCGGTGTGCGGGGGCAAGAGACCCAGTACTTC.

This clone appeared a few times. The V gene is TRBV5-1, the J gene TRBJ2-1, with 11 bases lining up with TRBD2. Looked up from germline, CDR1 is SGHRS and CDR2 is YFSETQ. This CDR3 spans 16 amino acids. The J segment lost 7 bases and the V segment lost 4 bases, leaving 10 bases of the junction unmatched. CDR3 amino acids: CASSPISGGARNEQFF. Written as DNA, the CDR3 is TGCGCCAGCAGCCCGATTAGCGGGGGGGCTCGGAATGAGCAGTTCTTC.

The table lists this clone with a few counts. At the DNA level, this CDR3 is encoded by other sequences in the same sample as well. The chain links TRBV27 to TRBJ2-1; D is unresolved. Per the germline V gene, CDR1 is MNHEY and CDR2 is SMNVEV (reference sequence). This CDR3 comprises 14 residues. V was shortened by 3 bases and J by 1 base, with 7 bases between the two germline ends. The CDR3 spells CASSLRSSYNEQFF. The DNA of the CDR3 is TGTGCCAGCAGTTTGAGGAGTTCCTACAATGAGCAGTTCTTC.

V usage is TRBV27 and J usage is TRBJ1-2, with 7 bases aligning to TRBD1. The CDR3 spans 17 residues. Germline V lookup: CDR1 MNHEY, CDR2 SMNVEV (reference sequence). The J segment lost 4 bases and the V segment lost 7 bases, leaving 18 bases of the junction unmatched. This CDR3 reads CASTPERGGAGLYGYTF. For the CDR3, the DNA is TGTGCCAGCACCCCCGAACGAGGGGGCGCGGGTCTCTATGGCTACACCTTC.

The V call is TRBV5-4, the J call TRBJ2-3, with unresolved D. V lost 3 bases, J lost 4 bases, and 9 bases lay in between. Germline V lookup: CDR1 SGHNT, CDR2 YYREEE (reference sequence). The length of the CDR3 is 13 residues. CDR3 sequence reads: CASSSTLADTQYF. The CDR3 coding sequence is TGTGCCAGCAGCTCAACCCTAGCAGATACGCAGTATTTT.

The CDR3 DNA is TGTGCCAGCAGTGTGATGGGGGTGAATGAGCAGTTCTTC. Its translation: CASSVMGVNEQFF. The chain is built from TRBV6-6 and TRBJ2-1; D possibly matches TRBD1 or TRBD2 (5 bases each). This CDR3 comprises 13 residues. V was pared by 5 bases and J by 7 bases, with 12 bases between. Germline-derived CDR1 and CDR2 are MNHNY and SVGAGI (reference sequence).

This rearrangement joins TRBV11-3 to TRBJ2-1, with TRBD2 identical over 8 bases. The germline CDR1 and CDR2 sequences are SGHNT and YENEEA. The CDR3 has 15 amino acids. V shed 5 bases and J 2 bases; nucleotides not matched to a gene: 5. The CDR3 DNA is TGTGCCAGCAGCGGGGGACTAGTAACCTACAATGAGCAGTTCTTC. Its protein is CASSGGLVTYNEQFF.